This T cell receptor beta chain was captured in a study of cytomegalovirus exposure and HLA in healthy donors. Background on the study: Per a later analysis, the approximately 700 first-cohort and 120 or so validation repertoires shared one platform. Overall study findings and caveats: There were some public TCRs occurring in many donors, but most TCR sequences were rare. With high specificity and sensitivity, the classifier reportedly diagnosed cytomegalovirus status.

While the first cohort had 600 to 850 subjects, the donors belonged to the separate validation cohort of 120 subjects. This table comes from immunoSEQ multiplex PCR, and its TCRdb copy is limited to in-frame clones, with some not included. Of about 110,000 clones in the sample, approximately 90% were seen once. With respect to this clone: Its antigen is not identified.

Specimen: PBMCs. This clonotype was sampled from a young woman in good health and CMV-seropositive.

DNA for the CDR3: TGTGCCAGCAGGACAGGGGTTCGAGAGACCCAGTACTTC. Translated, it gives CASRTGVRETQYF. The rearrangement joins TRBV27 to TRBJ2-5; 8 nucleotides align to TRBD1. The CDR3 length is 13 residues. Germline-derived CDR1 and CDR2 are MNHEY and SMNVEV (reference sequence). J was trimmed by 4 bases and V by 6 bases; bases with no gene match: 4.